The 10 T cell receptor beta chains below come from one sample, sequenced in a study of shared clonotypes between healthy human individuals. The protocol was immunoSEQ multiplex PCR, while the TCRdb copy is restricted to in-frame clones and leaves out a portion. The profile shows over 2 million clones, 92% of them singletons. Sequencing was carried out using naive CD4+ T cells from PBMCs. The subset was: CD45RA+ positively selected. These receptors were collected from a man between 18 and 29 years old in good health. Some clones in this sample may be carry-over from other donors' samples.

The chain recombines TRBV30 with TRBJ1-1, with no clear D. CDR3 length equals 12 residues. V dropped 6 bases and J dropped 5 bases, with 13 bases sitting between them. Germline CDR1 reads GTSNPN; CDR2 reads SVGIG (reference sequence). The DNA of the CDR3 is TGTGCCTGTGGACGGTCGATTACTGAAGCTTTCTTT. Its translation is CACGRSITEAFF. Full variable domain (missing parts from reference TRBV30 and TRBJ1-1): SQTIHQWPATLVQPVGSPLSLECTVEGTSNPNLYWYRQAAGRGLQLLFYSVGIGQISSEVPQNLSASRPQDRQFILSSKKLLLSDSGFYLCACGRSITEAFFGQGTRLTVV.

Concerning this clone: The junction and the germline gene differ at one end; a read error may be behind it. V is TRBV10-3 and J is TRBJ1-1; 8 positions match TRBD1. The germline gives CDR1 ENHRY, CDR2 SYGVKD. The CDR3 is 17 amino acids. CDR3 DNA sequence: TGTGCCATCAGTAAGTCCAGGGGGCTCGTCGGCGACACTGAAGCTTTCTTT. This translates into CAISKSRGLVGDTEAFF.

This chain joins TRBV9 and TRBJ2-7; 9 bases are shared with TRBD1. V lost 4 bases and J lost 6; bases outside the gene matches: 8. The CDR3 is made up of 14 amino acids. Germline lookup yields CDR1 SGDLS and CDR2 YYNGEE. CDR3 bases: TGTGCCAGCAGCCTGGGACAGGGAGTAGGCGAGCAGTACTTC. Protein product: CASSLGQGVGEQYF.

The chain links TRBV28 to TRBJ2-1, with a tentative D call TRBD2 (6 bases). Trimming stripped 6 bases from V and 1 base from J, with 16 bases between. Germline CDR1 MDHEN, CDR2 SYDVKM. This CDR3 region has 16 residues. CDR3 nucleotides: TGTGCCAGCAGATCGGGACTGCAAAGTTCCTACAATGAGCAGTTCTTC. Its translation is CASRSGLQSSYNEQFF.

This chain connects TRBV5-6 to TRBJ2-5, with 9 bases matching TRBD1. Germline CDR1 is SGHDT and CDR2 is YYEEEE. The ends lost 3 bases at V and 2 bases at J; junction bases unmatched: 8. CDR3 size: 16 residues. This CDR3 reads CASSSFYRGQQETQYF. The CDR3 bases are TGTGCCAGCAGCTCGTTTTACAGGGGGCAACAAGAGACCCAGTACTTC. Based on the CDR3 plus reference TRBV5-6 and TRBJ2-5, the full variable domain is DAGVTQSPTHLIKTRGQQVTLRCSPKSGHDTVSWYQQALGQGPQFIFQYYEEEERQRGNFPDRFSGHQFPNYSSELNVNALLLGDSALYLCASSSFYRGQQETQYFGPGTRLLVL.

This chain uses TRBV5-4 with TRBJ1-2, with D perhaps matching TRBD1 (6 bases). The V and J ends lost 3 bases and 4 bases respectively, with 19 bases between them. Germline V lookup: CDR1 SGHNT, CDR2 YYREEE (reference sequence). The CDR3 consists of 16 residues. The CDR3 protein is CASSSKTDGGAYGYTF. As DNA, the CDR3 is TGTGCCAGCAGCTCAAAGACCGACGGGGGGGCCTATGGCTACACCTTC.

The chain recombines TRBV4-2 with TRBJ2-7; 13 bases are a match to TRBD2. The V and J ends lost 0 bases and 1 base, in that order; junction bases with no gene match: 6. Germline CDR1 LGHNA, CDR2 YNFKEQ. This CDR3 is 18 amino acids long. CDR3 DNA: TGTGCCAGCAGCCAAGAATCCGGGACTAGCGGGACTTCCTACGAGCAGTACTTC. Translating gives CASSQESGTSGTSYEQYF.

This clone has only one observation. The rearrangement links TRBV5-8 to TRBJ1-5; 8 bases are a match to TRBD1. Germline V gene data show CDR1 as SGHTS and CDR2 as YDEGEE. V dropped 4 bases and J dropped 0; count of bases not matched to a gene: 6. CDR3 length equals 16 residues. The CDR3 region is CASSAGTGYSNQPQHF. The DNA for the CDR3 is TGTGCCAGCAGCGCCGGGACAGGTTATAGCAATCAGCCCCAGCATTTT.

The chain is built from TRBV4-2 and TRBJ2-1; possibly TRBD1 for D (5 bases). Germline CDR1 is LGHNA and CDR2 is YNFKEQ. The CDR3 has 15 amino acids. V was shortened by 4 bases and J by 2 bases, with 12 bases between the two germline ends. The chain's CDR3 is CASSPGRAPYNEQFF. CDR3 in DNA: TGTGCCAGCAGCCCCGGCAGGGCTCCCTACAATGAGCAGTTCTTC.

This chain links TRBV4-2 with TRBJ2-3; possible D gene TRBD2, 6 bases. With 3 bases removed from V and 1 base from J, the gap between germline ends came to 8 bases. This CDR3 spans 14 amino acids. The V gene's germline CDR1 is LGHNA and CDR2 YNFKEQ. CDR3 nucleotides: TGTGCCAGCAGCCAGGCGGGACGCACAGATACGCAGTATTTT. Translating it yields CASSQAGRTDTQYF.